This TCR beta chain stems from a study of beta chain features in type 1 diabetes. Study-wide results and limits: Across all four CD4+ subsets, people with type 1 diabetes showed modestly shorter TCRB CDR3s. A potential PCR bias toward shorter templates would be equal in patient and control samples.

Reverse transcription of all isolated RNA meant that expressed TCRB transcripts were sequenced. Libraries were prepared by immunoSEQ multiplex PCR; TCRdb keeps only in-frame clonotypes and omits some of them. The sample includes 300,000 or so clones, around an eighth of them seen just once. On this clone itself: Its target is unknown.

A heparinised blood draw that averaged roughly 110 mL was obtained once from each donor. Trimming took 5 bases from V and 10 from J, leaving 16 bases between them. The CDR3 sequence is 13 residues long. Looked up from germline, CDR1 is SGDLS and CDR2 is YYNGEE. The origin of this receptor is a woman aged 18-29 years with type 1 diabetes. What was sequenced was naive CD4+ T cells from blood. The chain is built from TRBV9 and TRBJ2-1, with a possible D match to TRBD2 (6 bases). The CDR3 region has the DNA TGTGCCAGCAGGAAGCGGGCGGTCGCGGAGCAGTTCTTC. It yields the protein CASRKRAVAEQFF.